This T cell receptor beta chain is drawn from a study of cytomegalovirus exposure and HLA in healthy donors. The PCR contained 60 Vbeta and 13 Jbeta primers. TCRdb keeps only in-frame clones here, not all; method: immunoSEQ multiplex PCR. Among roughly 130,000 clones listed, around two thirds were seen once. There are 16 residues in the CDR3. V gave up 2 bases and J gave up 7 bases; unmatched junction bases: 4. Germline lookup yields CDR1 MDHEN and CDR2 SYDVKM. The clonotype comes from a male donor in good health and CMV-seronegative. The J gene is TRBJ2-2, the V gene TRBV28, with 13 bases lining up with TRBD2. Sequencing used PBMCs. CDR3 nucleotides: TGTGCCAGCAGTTTACCAGGACTAGCGGGGGTCGGGGAGCTGTTTTTT. This sequence encodes CASSLPGLAGVGELFF.